These T cell receptor beta chains were read from a single sample in a study of blood T cells in healthy people across ages. In TCRdb, the 5' RACE reads were re-called with MiXCR into one record per CDR3 protein. The table includes about 1.7 million distinct CDR3 sequences, approximately 28% detected once. Material for sequencing was blood. These TCRs come from a woman between 25 and 40 years old in good health. The CDR3 runs from the conserved cysteine through the conserved F or W. The order of the fields is V gene, D gene, clone size, J gene, CDR3 protein, CDR3 DNA. D genes are given only for firm matches. A row's size may be missing; if present it is once, few, many or a size class.

TRBV7-9	TRBD1	many	TRBJ1-6	CASSTRQGGSPLHF	TGTGCCAGCAGCACACGACAGGGAGGTTCACCCCTCCACTTT
TRBV7-9	-	-	TRBJ2-7	CASSITASEQYF	TGTGCCAGCAGCATAACAGCAAGCGAGCAGTACTTC
TRBV5-1	-	-	TRBJ2-7	CASSPGRGQDYEQYF	TGCGCCAGCAGCCCGGGACGAGGACAAGACTACGAGCAGTACTTC
TRBV5-6	-	-	TRBJ2-1	CASSFPDNEQFF	TGTGCCAGCAGCTTTCCAGACAATGAGCAGTTCTTC
TRBV5-1	-	-	TRBJ1-4	CASSLDGGASGKLFF	TGCGCCAGCAGCTTGGACGGGGGGGCGAGTGGAAAACTGTTTTTT
TRBV12-3/TRBV12-4	-	many	TRBJ1-2	CASSPRRNYGYTF	TGTGCCAGCAGCCCGCGACGGAACTATGGCTACACCTTC
TRBV2	-	few	TRBJ1-5	CASSPEGGHSNQPQHF	TGTGCCAGCAGTCCCGAGGGAGGGCATAGCAATCAGCCCCAGCATTTT
TRBV4-1	TRBD1	-	TRBJ1-1	CASSHALDRERVRTEAFF	TGCGCCAGCAGCCATGCCCTGGACAGGGAAAGAGTGAGGACTGAAGCTTTCTTT
TRBV6-2/TRBV6-3	-	few	TRBJ2-7	CASSYPNNYEQYF	TGTGCCAGCAGTTACCCCAATAACTACGAGCAGTACTTC
TRBV6-5	TRBD2	-	TRBJ2-3	CASKLAGVGDTQYF	TGTGCCAGCAAGTTAGCGGGAGTAGGAGATACGCAGTATTTT
TRBV5-1	TRBD2	few	TRBJ2-1	CASRMLAGGSNEQFF	TGCGCCAGCCGTATGCTAGCGGGGGGCTCCAATGAGCAGTTCTTC
TRBV28	-	-	TRBJ2-3	CASSLGASLDTQYF	TGTGCCAGCAGTTTGGGGGCGTCGTTAGATACGCAGTATTTT
TRBV5-1	TRBD2	-	TRBJ2-3	CASSLAGIGGGATDTQYF	TGCGCCAGCAGCTTGGCCGGAATTGGCGGGGGGGCCACAGATACGCAGTATTTT
TRBV11-2	TRBD2	many	TRBJ2-5	CASSLDPGGETQYF	TGTGCCAGCAGCTTAGATCCGGGGGGAGAGACCCAGTACTTC
TRBV6-6	-	-	TRBJ1-1	CASKDGENTEAFF	TGTGCCTCCAAGGACGGGGAGAACACTGAAGCTTTCTTT
TRBV28	-	few	TRBJ1-5	CASSFSRRTGNQPQHF	TGTGCCAGCAGTTTCTCCAGACGGACGGGGAATCAGCCCCAGCATTTT
TRBV15	-	-	TRBJ1-6	CATSRTQVGGSPLHF	TGTGCCACCAGCAGGACGCAGGTTGGTGGTTCACCCCTCCACTTT
TRBV9	-	few	TRBJ2-7	CASSATSSYEQYF	TGTGCCAGCAGCGCAACATCTTCCTACGAGCAGTACTTC
TRBV24-1	TRBD1	-	TRBJ1-1	CATSDTPGQGPYTEAFF	TGTGCCACCAGTGATACACCGGGACAGGGGCCTTACACTGAAGCTTTCTTT
TRBV12-3/TRBV12-4	-	many	TRBJ2-7	CASTLRQGTYEQYF	TGTGCCAGCACTCTGAGGCAGGGAACGTACGAGCAGTACTTC
TRBV6-4	-	-	TRBJ1-4	CANSSATNEKLFF	TGTGCCAACTCCTCGGCAACTAATGAAAAACTGTTTTTT
TRBV5-4	TRBD2	-	TRBJ2-3	CASAGSGGPSTDTQYF	TGTGCCAGCGCGGGTAGCGGGGGGCCCAGCACAGATACGCAGTATTTT